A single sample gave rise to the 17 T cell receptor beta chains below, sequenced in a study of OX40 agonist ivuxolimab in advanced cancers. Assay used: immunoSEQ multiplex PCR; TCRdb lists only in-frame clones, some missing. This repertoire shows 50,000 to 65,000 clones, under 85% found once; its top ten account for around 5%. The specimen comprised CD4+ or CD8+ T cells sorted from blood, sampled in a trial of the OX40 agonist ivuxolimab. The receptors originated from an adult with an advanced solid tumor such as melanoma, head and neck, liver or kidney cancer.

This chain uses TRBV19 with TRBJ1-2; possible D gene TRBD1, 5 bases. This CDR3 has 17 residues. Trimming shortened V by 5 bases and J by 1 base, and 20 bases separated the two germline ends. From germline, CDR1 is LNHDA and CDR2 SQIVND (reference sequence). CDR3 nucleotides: TGTGCCAGTAGTTTTTTCGACAGTGGCGCATTTAACTATGGCTACACCTTC. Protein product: CASSFFDSGAFNYGYTF.

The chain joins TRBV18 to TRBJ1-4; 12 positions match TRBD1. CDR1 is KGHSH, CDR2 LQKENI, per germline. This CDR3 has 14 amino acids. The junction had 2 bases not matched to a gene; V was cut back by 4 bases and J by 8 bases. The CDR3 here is CASSRDRGPEKLFF. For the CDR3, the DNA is TGTGCCAGCTCACGGGACAGGGGGCCGGAAAAACTGTTTTTT. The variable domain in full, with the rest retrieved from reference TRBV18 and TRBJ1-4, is NAGVMQNPRHLVRRRGQEARLRCSPMKGHSHVYWYRQLPEEGLKFMVYLQKENIIDESGMPKERFSAEFPKEGPSILRIQQVVRGDSAAYFCASSRDRGPEKLFFGSGTQLSVL.

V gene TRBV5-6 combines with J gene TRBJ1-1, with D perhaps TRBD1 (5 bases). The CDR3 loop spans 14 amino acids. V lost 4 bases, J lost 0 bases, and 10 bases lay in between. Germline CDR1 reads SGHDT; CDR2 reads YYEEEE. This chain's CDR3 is CASSPLGVNTEAFF. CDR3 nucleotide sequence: TGTGCCAGCAGCCCACTGGGGGTGAACACTGAAGCTTTCTTT.

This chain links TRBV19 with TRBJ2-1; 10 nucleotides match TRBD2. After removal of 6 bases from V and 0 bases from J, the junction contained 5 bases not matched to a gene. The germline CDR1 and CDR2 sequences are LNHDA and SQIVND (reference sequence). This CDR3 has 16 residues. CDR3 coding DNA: TGTGCCAGTAGAACCGGGACTAGCGCCTCCTACAATGAGCAGTTCTTC. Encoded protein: CASRTGTSASYNEQFF.

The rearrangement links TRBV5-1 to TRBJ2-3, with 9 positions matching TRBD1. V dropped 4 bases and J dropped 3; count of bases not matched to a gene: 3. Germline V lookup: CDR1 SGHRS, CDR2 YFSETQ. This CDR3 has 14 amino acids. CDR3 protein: CASSEGQGTDTQYF. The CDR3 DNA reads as TGCGCCAGCAGCGAGGGACAGGGAACAGATACGCAGTATTTT.

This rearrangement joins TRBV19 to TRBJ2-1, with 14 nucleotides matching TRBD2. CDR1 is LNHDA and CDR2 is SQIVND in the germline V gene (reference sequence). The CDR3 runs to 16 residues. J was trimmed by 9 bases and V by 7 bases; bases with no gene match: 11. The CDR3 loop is CASTTIGLAGGSEQFF. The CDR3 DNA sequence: TGTGCCAGTACCACGATCGGACTAGCGGGAGGCAGTGAGCAGTTCTTC.

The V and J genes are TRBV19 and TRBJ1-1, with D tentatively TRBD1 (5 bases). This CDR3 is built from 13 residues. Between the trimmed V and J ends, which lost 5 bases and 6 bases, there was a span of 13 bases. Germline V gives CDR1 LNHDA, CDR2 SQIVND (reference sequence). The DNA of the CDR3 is TGTGCCAGTAGTGTCGGACCCAGGGCTGAAGCTTTCTTT. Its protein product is CASSVGPRAEAFF.

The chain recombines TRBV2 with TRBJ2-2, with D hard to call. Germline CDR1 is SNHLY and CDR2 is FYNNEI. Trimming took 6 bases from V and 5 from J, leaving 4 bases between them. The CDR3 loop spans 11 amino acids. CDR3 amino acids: CASSLTGELFF. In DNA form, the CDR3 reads TGTGCCAGCAGCCTAACCGGGGAGCTGTTTTTT.

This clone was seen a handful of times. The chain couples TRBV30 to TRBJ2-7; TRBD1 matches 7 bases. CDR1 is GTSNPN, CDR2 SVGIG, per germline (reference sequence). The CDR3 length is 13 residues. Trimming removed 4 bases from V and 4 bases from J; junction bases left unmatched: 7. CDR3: CAWMRGGWYEQYF. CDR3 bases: TGTGCCTGGATGCGAGGGGGCTGGTACGAGCAGTACTTC.

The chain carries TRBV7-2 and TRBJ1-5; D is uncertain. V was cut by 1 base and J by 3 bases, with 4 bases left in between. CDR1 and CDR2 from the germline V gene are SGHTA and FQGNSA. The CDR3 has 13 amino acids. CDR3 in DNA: TGTGCCAGCAGCTTAGTTTTCAATCAGCCCCAGCATTTT. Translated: CASSLVFNQPQHF.

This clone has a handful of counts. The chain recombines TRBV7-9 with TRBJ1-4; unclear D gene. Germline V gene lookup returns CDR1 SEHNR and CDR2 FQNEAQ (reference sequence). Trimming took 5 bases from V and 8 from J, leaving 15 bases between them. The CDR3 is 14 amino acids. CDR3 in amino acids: CASSLLLGREKLFF. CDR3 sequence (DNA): TGTGCCAGCAGCCTCCTGTTGGGCAGGGAAAAACTGTTTTTT.

CDR3 loop: CASSMQGPTEAFF. DNA of the CDR3: TGTGCCAGTAGTATGCAGGGTCCCACTGAAGCTTTCTTT. V usage is TRBV19 and J usage is TRBJ1-1, with D perhaps matching TRBD1 (5 bases). The length of the CDR3 is 13 residues. CDR1 is LNHDA and CDR2 is SQIVND in the germline V gene (reference sequence). V was trimmed by 3 bases and J by 4 bases, leaving 9 bases between them. The full variable domain, rest sourced from reference TRBV19 and TRBJ1-1, is DGGITQSPKYLFRKEGQNVTLSCEQNLNHDAMYWYRQDPGQGLRLIYYSQIVNDFQKGDIAEGYSVSREKKESFPLTVTSAQKNPTAFYLCASSMQGPTEAFFGQGTRLTVV.

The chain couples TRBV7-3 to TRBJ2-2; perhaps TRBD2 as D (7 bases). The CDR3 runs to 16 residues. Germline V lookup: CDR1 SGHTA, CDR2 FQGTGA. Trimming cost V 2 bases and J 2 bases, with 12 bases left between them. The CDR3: CASSLDAGANTGELFF. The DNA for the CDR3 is TGTGCCAGCAGCTTAGACGCGGGGGCAAACACCGGGGAGCTGTTTTTT.

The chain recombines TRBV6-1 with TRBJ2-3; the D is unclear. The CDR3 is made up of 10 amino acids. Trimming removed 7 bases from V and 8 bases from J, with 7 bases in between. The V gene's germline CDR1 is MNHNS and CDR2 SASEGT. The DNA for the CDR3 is TGTGCCAGCATAGATGGTACGCAGTATTTT. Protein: CASIDGTQYF.

CDR3 in amino acids: CSVVGPAKNIQYF. Written as DNA, the CDR3 is TGCAGCGTTGTGGGTCCAGCCAAAAACATTCAGTACTTC. V is TRBV29-1 and J is TRBJ2-4; unclear D gene. This CDR3 spans 13 amino acids. CDR1 is SQVTM and CDR2 is ANQGSEA in the germline V gene. The germline V and J ends were trimmed by 4 bases and 0 bases, with 7 bases remaining between them.

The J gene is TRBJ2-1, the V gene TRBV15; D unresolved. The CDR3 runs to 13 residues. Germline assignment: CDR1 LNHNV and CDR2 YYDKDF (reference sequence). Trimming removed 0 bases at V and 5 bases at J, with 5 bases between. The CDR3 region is CATSRDVNNEQFF. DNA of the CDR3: TGTGCCACCAGCAGAGACGTGAACAATGAGCAGTTCTTC.

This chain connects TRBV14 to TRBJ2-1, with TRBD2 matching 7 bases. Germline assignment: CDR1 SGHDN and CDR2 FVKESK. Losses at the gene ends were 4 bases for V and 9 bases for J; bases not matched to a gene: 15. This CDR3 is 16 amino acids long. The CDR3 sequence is CASSLSKILAPIEQFF. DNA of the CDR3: TGTGCCAGCAGCCTGTCCAAAATACTAGCGCCCATTGAGCAGTTCTTC.